Following are 10 T cell receptor beta chains from one sample sequenced in a study of shared T cell receptors in the human thymus. The assay was immunoSEQ multiplex PCR, and TCRdb's table has in-frame clones only and misses some. The table records a few hundred thousand clones, 85% to 95% of them present only once. The sample was thymocytes. The receptors derive from a human donor.

This chain links TRBV7-9 with TRBJ2-1; 7 nucleotides line up with TRBD2. The V gene's germline CDR1 is SEHNR and CDR2 FQNEAQ (reference sequence). The V gene end was trimmed by 6 bases and the J gene end by 0 bases; junction bases not matched to a gene: 11. CDR3 length: 17 residues. CDR3: CASSKGRVASSYNEQFF. The CDR3 DNA follows: TGTGCCAGCAGTAAAGGGAGGGTAGCCAGCTCCTACAATGAGCAGTTCTTC.

The rearrangement uses TRBV27 and TRBJ2-3, with a possible D match to TRBD2 (5 bases). CDR1 and CDR2 (germline): MNHEY, SMNVEV (reference sequence). This CDR3 spans 16 amino acids. Deletions cut 7 bases from V and 0 bases from J, with 17 bases between. CDR3 sequence reads: CASTMKGVWSTDTQYF. The CDR3 DNA sequence: TGTGCCAGCACTATGAAGGGAGTGTGGAGCACAGATACGCAGTATTTT.

The chain is built from TRBV7-4 and TRBJ2-5; D gene uncertain. The CDR3 runs 12 residues. Germline V gene lookup returns CDR1 SGHVT and CDR2 SQSDAQ. V was clipped by 5 bases and J by 7 bases, with 11 bases between them. DNA for the CDR3: TGTGCCAGCAGCCAGATGGATGGGACCCAGTACTTC. Protein: CASSQMDGTQYF.

The genes are TRBV28 and TRBJ1-5; 8 bases align to TRBD1. This CDR3 spans 16 amino acids. The trim removed 4 bases at V and 7 bases at J, leaving 12 bases unmatched. Germline V gives CDR1 MDHEN, CDR2 SYDVKM. The CDR3 protein is CASSSPTPGGEQPQHF. The DNA for the CDR3 is TGTGCCAGCAGTTCCCCCACCCCAGGGGGCGAACAGCCCCAGCATTTT. Based on the CDR3 plus reference TRBV28 and TRBJ1-5, the full variable domain is DVKVTQSSRYLVKRTGEKVFLECVQDMDHENMFWYRQDPGLGLRLIYFSYDVKMKEKGDIPEGYSVSREKKERFSLILESASTNQTSMYLCASSSPTPGGEQPQHFGDGTRLSIL.

The chain links TRBV6-5 to TRBJ1-1; weak D call: TRBD1 (6 bases). The CDR3 totals 14 residues. Trimming removed 8 bases from V and 2 bases from J, with 15 bases in between. Germline lookup yields CDR1 MNHEY and CDR2 SVGAGI. The CDR3: CASGWGHGNTEAFF. The CDR3 DNA reads as TGTGCCAGCGGATGGGGACACGGTAACACTGAAGCTTTCTTT.

The chain combines TRBV15 with TRBJ2-7; D possibly corresponds to TRBD2 (5 bases). The CDR3 length is 15 residues. The germline gives CDR1 LNHNV, CDR2 YYDKDF (reference sequence). Between the trimmed V and J ends, which lost 4 bases and 2 bases, there was a span of 15 bases. The CDR3 nucleotides are TGTGCCACCAGCACTCAACCGAGGGATACCTACGAGCAGTACTTC. As protein: CATSTQPRDTYEQYF.

The chain carries TRBV19 and TRBJ2-3; no firm D call. This CDR3 is 12 amino acids long. The germline V and J ends were trimmed by 9 bases and 8 bases, with 15 bases remaining between them. From germline, CDR1 is LNHDA and CDR2 SQIVND (reference sequence). The CDR3 is CASRRSSTTQYF. The CDR3, as DNA: TGTGCCAGCCGACGTAGCTCGACTACGCAGTATTTT.

The count of this clone is one. The chain is built from TRBV4-1 and TRBJ2-3; 7 bases align to TRBD1. Trimming removed 5 bases from V and 2 bases from J; junction bases left unmatched: 7. The CDR3 runs to 15 residues. CDR1 and CDR2 from the germline V gene are MGHRA and YSYEKL. The CDR3 protein is CASSTRQGFTDTQYF. The CDR3 nucleotides read TGCGCCAGCAGCACTCGACAGGGCTTCACAGATACGCAGTATTTT.

The V call is TRBV28, the J call TRBJ1-5; the D is unclear. The CDR3 is 18 residues long. Germline lookup yields CDR1 MDHEN and CDR2 SYDVKM. V was trimmed by 5 bases and J by 0 bases, leaving 20 bases between them. CDR3 amino acids: CASSVPGYLSPSNQPQHF. The CDR3 bases are TGTGCCAGCAGTGTTCCGGGGTACCTATCCCCTAGCAATCAGCCCCAGCATTTT.

The chain joins TRBV7-6 to TRBJ2-3; no clear D gene. The CDR3 is 14 amino acids. V lost 4 bases, J lost 4 bases, and 12 bases lay in between. Germline V gene data show CDR1 as SGHVS and CDR2 as FNYEAQ. The CDR3 reads CASSSNPIPDTQYF. CDR3 nucleotide sequence: TGTGCCAGCAGCTCCAACCCCATACCAGATACGCAGTATTTT. Complete variable domain (other parts from reference TRBV7-6 and TRBJ2-3): GAGVSQSPRYKVTKRGQDVALRCDPISGHVSLYWYRQALGQGPEFLTYFNYEAQQDKSGLPNDRFSAERPEGSISTLTIQRTEQRDSAMYRCASSSNPIPDTQYFGPGTRLTVL.